One and the same sample provided the 7 T cell receptor beta chains below, sequenced in a study of blood T cell repertoires in COVID-19. This table comes from immunoSEQ multiplex PCR, and its TCRdb copy is limited to in-frame clones, with some not included. The table has about 50,000 clones, about 88% seen once. Sequenced material: peripheral blood. The receptors derive from a man aged 35-49 years with active COVID-19.

The chain uses TRBV11-3 and TRBJ2-1; 8 bases line up with TRBD2. Trimming took 1 base from V and 5 from J; bases not matched to a gene: 13. CDR3 size: 18 residues. CDR1 is SGHNT and CDR2 is YENEEA in the germline V gene. This CDR3 reads CASSLVASGPYYNNEQFF. Here the CDR3 DNA reads TGTGCCAGCAGCTTAGTAGCTAGCGGGCCCTATTATAACAATGAGCAGTTCTTC.

The chain couples TRBV18 to TRBJ2-1, with 15 bases lining up with TRBD2. The CDR3 extends over 15 amino acids. Germline values: CDR1 KGHSH, CDR2 LQKENI. The junction had 5 bases not matched to a gene; V was cut back by 4 bases and J by 10 bases. The CDR3 reads CASSLSGTSGREQFF. DNA for the CDR3: TGTGCCAGCTCACTTTCCGGGACTAGCGGGAGGGAGCAGTTCTTC.

The chain carries TRBV6-5 and TRBJ1-5; TRBD1 is a possible D gene (5 bases). The CDR3 totals 15 residues. The V gene's germline CDR1 is MNHEY and CDR2 SVGAGI. V dropped 2 bases and J dropped 5 bases, with 13 bases sitting between them. Here the CDR3 reads CASSYGRGRDQPQHF. CDR3 coding DNA: TGTGCCAGCAGTTACGGTAGGGGTCGGGATCAGCCCCAGCATTTT.

The chain is built from TRBV13 and TRBJ1-1; D is ambiguous. Per the germline V gene, CDR1 is PRHDT and CDR2 is FYEKMQ (reference sequence). V lost 1 base to trimming and J lost 3 bases, with 12 bases between them. CDR3 size: 15 residues. CDR3 DNA: TGTGCCAGCAGCTTAGAACTGGGGAGGGACACTGAAGCTTTCTTT. This translates into CASSLELGRDTEAFF. The variable domain in full, with the rest retrieved from reference TRBV13 and TRBJ1-1, is AAGVIQSPRHLIKEKRETATLKCYPIPRHDTVYWYQQGPGQDPQFLISFYEKMQSDKGSIPDRFSAQQFSDYHSELNMSSLELGDSALYFCASSLELGRDTEAFFGQGTRLTVV.

This clone was picked up one time. The J gene is TRBJ1-3, the V gene TRBV6-1, with D unclear. From germline, CDR1 is MNHNS and CDR2 SASEGT. The CDR3 totals 15 residues. V was clipped by 2 bases and J by 0 bases, with 8 bases between them. CDR3 sequence (DNA): TGTGCCAGCAGTGAACGCCCGAGCTCTGGAAACACCATATATTTT. Translation gives CASSERPSSGNTIYF.

This clone was recorded once. CDR3 region: CASRQGRGYTF. For the CDR3, the DNA is TGTGCCAGCAGACAGGGTCGCGGCTACACCTTC. The genes are TRBV7-6 and TRBJ1-2; possible D gene TRBD1, 6 bases. Germline values: CDR1 SGHVS, CDR2 FNYEAQ. Trimming took 6 bases from V and 8 from J, leaving 10 bases between them. The CDR3 spans 11 residues.

This chain connects TRBV27 to TRBJ1-5, with 8 bases that match TRBD1. The CDR3 has 14 amino acids. Germline assignment: CDR1 MNHEY and CDR2 SMNVEV (reference sequence). The V gene end was trimmed by 5 bases and the J gene end by 5 bases; junction bases not matched to a gene: 5. CDR3 in amino acids: CASSPRTGYQPQHF. The CDR3 nucleotides read TGTGCCAGCAGTCCGCGGACAGGGTATCAGCCCCAGCATTTT.